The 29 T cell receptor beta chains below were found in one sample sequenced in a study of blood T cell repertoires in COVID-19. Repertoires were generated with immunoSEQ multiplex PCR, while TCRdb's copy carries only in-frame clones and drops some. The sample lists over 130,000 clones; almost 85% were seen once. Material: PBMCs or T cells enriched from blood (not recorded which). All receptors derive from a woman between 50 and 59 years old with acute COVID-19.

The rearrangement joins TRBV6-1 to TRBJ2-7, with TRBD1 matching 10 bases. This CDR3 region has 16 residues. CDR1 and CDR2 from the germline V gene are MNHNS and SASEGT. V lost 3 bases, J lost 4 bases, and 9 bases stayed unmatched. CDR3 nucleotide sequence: TGTGCCAGCAGTGAGCTGACAGGGGGCGCGGGTTACGAGCAGTACTTC. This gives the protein CASSELTGGAGYEQYF.

CDR3 region: CASSGAGGPYEQYF. In nucleotides, the CDR3 is TGCGCCAGCAGTGGAGCGGGAGGGCCCTACGAGCAGTACTTC. The V and J genes are TRBV10-2 and TRBJ2-7; the match to TRBD2 covers 10 bases. Unmatched junction bases numbered 2, after V lost 4 bases and J lost 2 bases. CDR1 WSHSY and CDR2 SAAADI come from the germline V gene. The CDR3 covers 14 residues.

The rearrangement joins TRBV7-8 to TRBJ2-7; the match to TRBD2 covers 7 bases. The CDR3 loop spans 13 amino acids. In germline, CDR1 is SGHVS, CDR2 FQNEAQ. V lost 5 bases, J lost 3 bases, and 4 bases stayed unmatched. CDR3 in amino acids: CASSRDYRYEQYF. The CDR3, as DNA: TGTGCCAGCAGCCGGGACTACCGCTACGAGCAGTACTTC.

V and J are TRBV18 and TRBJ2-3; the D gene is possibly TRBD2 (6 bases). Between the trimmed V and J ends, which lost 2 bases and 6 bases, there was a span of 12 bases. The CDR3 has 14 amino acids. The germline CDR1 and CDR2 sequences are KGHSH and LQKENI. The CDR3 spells CASSPGGNGDTQYF. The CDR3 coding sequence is TGTGCCAGCTCACCAGGAGGGAATGGGGATACGCAGTATTTT.

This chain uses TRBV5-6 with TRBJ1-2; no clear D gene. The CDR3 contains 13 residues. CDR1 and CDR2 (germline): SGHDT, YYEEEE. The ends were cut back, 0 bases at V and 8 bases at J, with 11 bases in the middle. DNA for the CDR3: TGTGCCAGCAGCTTGGGGTGGAGCGGCGGCTACACCTTC. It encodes CASSLGWSGGYTF.

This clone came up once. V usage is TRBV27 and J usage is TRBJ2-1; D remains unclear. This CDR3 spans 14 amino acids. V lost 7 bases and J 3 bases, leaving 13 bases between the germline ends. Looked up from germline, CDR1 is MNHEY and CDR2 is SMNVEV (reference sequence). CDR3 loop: CASTPSAVYNEQFF. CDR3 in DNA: TGTGCCAGCACCCCCTCGGCGGTCTACAATGAGCAGTTCTTC.

The CDR3 region has the DNA TGTGCCAGCAGTCTGGGACAGGGATATGAAAAACTGTTTTTT. Its translation: CASSLGQGYEKLFF. This chain joins TRBV2 and TRBJ1-4; 9 bases map to TRBD1. CDR1 SNHLY and CDR2 FYNNEI come from the germline V gene. V shed 5 bases and J 6 bases; nucleotides not matched to a gene: 4. The CDR3 runs 14 residues.

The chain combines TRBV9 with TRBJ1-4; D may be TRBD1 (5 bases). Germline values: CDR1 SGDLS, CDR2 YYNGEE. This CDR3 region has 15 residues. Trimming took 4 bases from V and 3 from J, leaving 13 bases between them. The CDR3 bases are TGTGCCAGCAGCCCCAGGGTGTCGGCTAATGAAAAACTGTTTTTT. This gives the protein CASSPRVSANEKLFF.

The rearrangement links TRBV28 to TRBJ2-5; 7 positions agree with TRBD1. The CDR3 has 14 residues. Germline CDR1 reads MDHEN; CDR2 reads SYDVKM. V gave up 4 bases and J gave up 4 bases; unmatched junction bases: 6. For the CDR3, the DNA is TGTGCCAGCAGTTCCACAGGGGTACGAGAGACCCAGTACTTC. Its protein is CASSSTGVRETQYF.

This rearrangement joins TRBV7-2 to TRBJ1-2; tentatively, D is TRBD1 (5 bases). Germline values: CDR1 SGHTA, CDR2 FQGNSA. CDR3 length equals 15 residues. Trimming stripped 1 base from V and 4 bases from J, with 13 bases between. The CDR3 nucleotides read TGTGCCAGCAGCTTAGGATGGGGCATATCCTATGGCTACACCTTC. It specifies CASSLGWGISYGYTF.

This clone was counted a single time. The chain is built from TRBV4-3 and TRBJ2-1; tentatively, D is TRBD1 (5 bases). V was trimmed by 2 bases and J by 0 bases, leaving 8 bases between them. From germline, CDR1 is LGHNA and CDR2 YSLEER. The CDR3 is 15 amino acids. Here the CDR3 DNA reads TGCGCCAGCAGCCAACGACAGAGCTCCTACAATGAGCAGTTCTTC. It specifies CASSQRQSSYNEQFF.

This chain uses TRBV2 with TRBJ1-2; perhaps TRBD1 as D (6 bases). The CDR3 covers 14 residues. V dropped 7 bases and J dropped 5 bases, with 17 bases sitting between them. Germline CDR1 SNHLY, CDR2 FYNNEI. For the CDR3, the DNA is TGTGCCAGCACCGACTCCCCGGACAGATATGGCTACACCTTC. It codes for CASTDSPDRYGYTF.

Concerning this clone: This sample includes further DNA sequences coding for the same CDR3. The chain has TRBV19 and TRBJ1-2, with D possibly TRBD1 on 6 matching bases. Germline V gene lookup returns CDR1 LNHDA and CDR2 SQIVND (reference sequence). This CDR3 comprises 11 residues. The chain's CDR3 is CATTGGDGYTF. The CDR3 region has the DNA TGTGCTACTACGGGGGGCGATGGCTACACCTTC.

CDR3 in DNA: TGTGCCAGCAGTTACATAGGGGCCTCGAACACTGAAGCTTTCTTT. It specifies CASSYIGASNTEAFF. The V and J genes are TRBV6-5 and TRBJ1-1, with D possibly being TRBD1 (5 bases). CDR1 is MNHEY and CDR2 is SVGAGI in the germline V gene. Between the trimmed V and J ends, which lost 2 bases and 1 base, there was a span of 11 bases. The CDR3 covers 15 residues.

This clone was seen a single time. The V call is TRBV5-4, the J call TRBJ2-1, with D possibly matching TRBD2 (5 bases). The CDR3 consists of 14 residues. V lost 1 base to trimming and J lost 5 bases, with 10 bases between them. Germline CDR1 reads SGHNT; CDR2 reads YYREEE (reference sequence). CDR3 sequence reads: CASSLISGNNEQFF. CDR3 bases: TGTGCCAGCAGCTTGATAAGCGGAAACAATGAGCAGTTCTTC.

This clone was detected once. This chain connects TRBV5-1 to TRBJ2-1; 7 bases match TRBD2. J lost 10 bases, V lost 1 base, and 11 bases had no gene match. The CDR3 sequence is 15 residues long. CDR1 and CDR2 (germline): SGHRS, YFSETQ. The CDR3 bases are TGCGCCAGCAGCTTGCGGCCTTTACTAGCGCGAGAGCAGTTCTTC. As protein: CASSLRPLLAREQFF.

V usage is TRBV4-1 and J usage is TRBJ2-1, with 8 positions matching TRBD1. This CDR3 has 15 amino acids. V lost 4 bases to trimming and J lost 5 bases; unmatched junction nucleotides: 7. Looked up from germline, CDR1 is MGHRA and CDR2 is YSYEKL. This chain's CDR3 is CASSRGTGFDNEQFF. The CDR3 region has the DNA TGCGCCAGCAGCCGTGGGACAGGCTTTGACAATGAGCAGTTCTTC.

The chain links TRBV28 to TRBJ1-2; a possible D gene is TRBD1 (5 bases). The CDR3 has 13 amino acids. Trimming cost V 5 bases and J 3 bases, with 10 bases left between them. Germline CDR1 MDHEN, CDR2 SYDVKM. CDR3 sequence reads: CASSDQGYYGYTF. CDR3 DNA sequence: TGTGCCAGCAGTGATCAGGGATACTATGGCTACACCTTC.

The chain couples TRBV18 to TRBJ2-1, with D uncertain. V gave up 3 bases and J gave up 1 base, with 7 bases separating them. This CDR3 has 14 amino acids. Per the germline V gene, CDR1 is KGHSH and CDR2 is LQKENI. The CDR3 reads CASSPTESYNEQFF. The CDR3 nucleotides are TGTGCCAGCTCACCTACAGAATCCTACAATGAGCAGTTCTTC.

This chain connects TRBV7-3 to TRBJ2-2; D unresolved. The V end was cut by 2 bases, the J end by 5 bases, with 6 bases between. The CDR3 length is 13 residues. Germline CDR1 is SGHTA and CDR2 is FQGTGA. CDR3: CASSLHGTGELFF. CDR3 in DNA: TGTGCCAGCAGCTTACACGGGACCGGGGAGCTGTTTTTT.

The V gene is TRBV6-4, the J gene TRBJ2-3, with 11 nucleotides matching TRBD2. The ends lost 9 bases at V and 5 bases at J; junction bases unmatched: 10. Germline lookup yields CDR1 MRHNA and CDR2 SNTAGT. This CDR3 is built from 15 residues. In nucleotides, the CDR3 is TGTGCCAGTGCTATAGCGGGAGGGCGAGGAGATACGCAGTATTTT. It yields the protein CASAIAGGRGDTQYF.

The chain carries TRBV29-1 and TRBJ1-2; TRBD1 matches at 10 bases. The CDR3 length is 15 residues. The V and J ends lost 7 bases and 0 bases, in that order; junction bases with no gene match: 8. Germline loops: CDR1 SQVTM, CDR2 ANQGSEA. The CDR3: CSGWTGGRANYGYTF. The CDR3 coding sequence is TGCAGCGGTTGGACAGGGGGTAGAGCTAACTATGGCTACACCTTC.

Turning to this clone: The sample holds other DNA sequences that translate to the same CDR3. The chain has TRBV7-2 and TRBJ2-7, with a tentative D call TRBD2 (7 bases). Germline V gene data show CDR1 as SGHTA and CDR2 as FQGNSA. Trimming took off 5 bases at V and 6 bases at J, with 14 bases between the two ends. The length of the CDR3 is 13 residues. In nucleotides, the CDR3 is TGTGCCAGCAGCCTAGGGGGGGTAGGCGAGCAGTACTTC. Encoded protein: CASSLGGVGEQYF.

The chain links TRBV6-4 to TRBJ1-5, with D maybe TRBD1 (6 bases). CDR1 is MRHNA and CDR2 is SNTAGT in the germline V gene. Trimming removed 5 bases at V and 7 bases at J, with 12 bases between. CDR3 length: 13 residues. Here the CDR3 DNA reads TGTGCCAGCAGTCAAACAGGGACCCAGCCCCAGCATTTT. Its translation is CASSQTGTQPQHF.

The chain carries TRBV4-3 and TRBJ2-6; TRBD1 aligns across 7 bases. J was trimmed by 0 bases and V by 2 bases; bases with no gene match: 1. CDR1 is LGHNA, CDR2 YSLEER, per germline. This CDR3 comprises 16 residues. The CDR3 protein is CASSQRQGSGANVLTF. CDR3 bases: TGCGCCAGCAGCCAAAGACAGGGCTCTGGGGCCAACGTCCTGACTTTC.

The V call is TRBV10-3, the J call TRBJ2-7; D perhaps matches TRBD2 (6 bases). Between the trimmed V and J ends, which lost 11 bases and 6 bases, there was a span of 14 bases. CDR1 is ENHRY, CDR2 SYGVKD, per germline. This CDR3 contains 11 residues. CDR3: CASGDLGEQYF. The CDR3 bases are TGTGCCTCGGGGGATTTGGGCGAGCAGTACTTC.

The CDR3 is CASSLSRAQETQYF. The DNA for the CDR3 is TGTGCCAGCAGCCTTAGCAGGGCTCAAGAGACCCAGTACTTC. The chain couples TRBV7-2 to TRBJ2-5, with TRBD1 as a possible D gene (5 bases). Looked up from germline, CDR1 is SGHTA and CDR2 is FQGNSA. V lost 5 bases and J 2 bases, leaving 12 bases between the germline ends. This CDR3 region has 14 residues.

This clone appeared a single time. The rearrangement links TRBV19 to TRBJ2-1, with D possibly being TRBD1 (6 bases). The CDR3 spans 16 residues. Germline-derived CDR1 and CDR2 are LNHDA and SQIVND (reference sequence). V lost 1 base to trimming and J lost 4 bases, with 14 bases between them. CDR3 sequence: CASSIGGRGRYNEQFF. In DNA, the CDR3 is TGTGCCAGTAGTATAGGGGGCAGGGGAAGATACAATGAGCAGTTCTTC.

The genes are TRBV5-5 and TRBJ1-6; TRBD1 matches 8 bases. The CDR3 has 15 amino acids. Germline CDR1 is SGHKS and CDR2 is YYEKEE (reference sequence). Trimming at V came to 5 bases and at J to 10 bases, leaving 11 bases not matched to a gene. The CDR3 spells CASRDRAWPESPLHF. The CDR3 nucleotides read TGTGCCAGCAGGGACAGGGCCTGGCCCGAATCACCCCTCCACTTT.